The 28 T cell receptor beta chains given below trace back to one sample, sequenced in a study of blood T cell repertoires in COVID-19. Sequencing was performed with immunoSEQ multiplex PCR; in TCRdb, only in-frame clones are kept and a portion is missing. The sample holds approximately 140,000 clones; more than 60% are singletons and the top ten take around a sixth. Sample: peripheral blood. The source is a man aged 50-59 years with acute or convalescent COVID-19.

The V gene is TRBV5-5, the J gene TRBJ1-5; no clear D. V was shortened by 1 base and J by 5 bases, with 7 bases between the two germline ends. The germline gives CDR1 SGHKS, CDR2 YYEKEE (reference sequence). The CDR3 is 13 amino acids. The CDR3 DNA reads TGTGCCAGCAGCTTGAGTTTAGATCAGCCCCAGCATTTT. It encodes CASSLSLDQPQHF.

The chain couples TRBV29-1 to TRBJ1-2; 7 positions agree with TRBD1. From germline, CDR1 is SQVTM and CDR2 ANQGSEA. Trimming removed 2 bases from V and 3 bases from J; junction bases left unmatched: 3. This CDR3 comprises 13 residues. The chain's CDR3 is CSVEQGVDYGYTF. The CDR3 DNA sequence: TGCAGCGTTGAACAGGGGGTGGACTATGGCTACACCTTC.

This rearrangement joins TRBV10-2 to TRBJ2-3; 14 bases fit TRBD2. Germline V CDR1 and CDR2: WSHSY, SAAADI. The CDR3 loop spans 18 amino acids. J was trimmed by 3 bases and V by 5 bases; bases with no gene match: 10. This CDR3 is CASSRLAGGPRRTDTQYF. The CDR3 bases are TGCGCCAGCAGTCGACTAGCGGGGGGGCCCAGGAGAACAGATACGCAGTATTTT.

The chain is built from TRBV5-1 and TRBJ2-1, with 11 bases identical to TRBD2. This CDR3 contains 15 residues. Per the germline V gene, CDR1 is SGHRS and CDR2 is YFSETQ. V dropped 0 bases and J dropped 8; count of bases not matched to a gene: 4. The CDR3 DNA follows: TGCGCCAGCAGCTTGGTGCCTAGCGGGGGGTATGAGCAGTTCTTC. Amino acid sequence: CASSLVPSGGYEQFF.

The rearrangement links TRBV6-5 to TRBJ1-1; a weak D match, TRBD1 (6 bases). The V gene's germline CDR1 is MNHEY and CDR2 SVGAGI. The ends were cut back, 11 bases at V and 0 bases at J, with 19 bases in the middle. CDR3 size: 15 residues. Here the CDR3 DNA reads TGTGCCCCTAAAGACTTTGGACAGATGAACACTGAAGCTTTCTTT. This gives the protein CAPKDFGQMNTEAFF.

This clone showed up just once. Other DNA sequences in the sample encode the same CDR3. The chain is built from TRBV5-1 and TRBJ2-1; 9 bases align to TRBD2. The germline gives CDR1 SGHRS, CDR2 YFSETQ. J lost 2 bases, V lost 0 bases, and 0 bases had no gene match. This CDR3 has 15 amino acids. The DNA for the CDR3 is TGCGCCAGCAGCTTGGGCGGGGGGGCCTACAATGAGCAGTTCTTC. Translated: CASSLGGGAYNEQFF. The variable domain in full, with the rest retrieved from reference TRBV5-1 and TRBJ2-1, is KAGVTQTPRYLIKTRGQQVTLSCSPISGHRSVSWYQQTPGQGLQFLFEYFSETQRNKGNFPGRFSGRQFSNSRSEMNVSTLELGDSALYLCASSLGGGAYNEQFFGPGTRLTVL.

V usage is TRBV11-2 and J usage is TRBJ2-1; D is uncertain. The germline V gene encodes CDR1 SGHAT and CDR2 FQNNGV. CDR3 length: 12 amino acids. V shed 6 bases and J shed 5 bases, with 8 bases lying between them. In DNA, the CDR3 is TGTGCCAGCAGTCCTAGGCACAATGAGCAGTTCTTC. Its translation: CASSPRHNEQFF.

J is TRBJ2-6 and V is TRBV5-4, with D tentatively TRBD1 (6 bases). CDR3 length: 16 amino acids. The germline gives CDR1 SGHNT, CDR2 YYREEE (reference sequence). Trimming took off 4 bases at V and 0 bases at J, with 11 bases between the two ends. The CDR3 DNA is TGTGCCAGCAGCGGAAAGACAGGCTCTGGGGCCAACGTCCTGACTTTC. Translation: CASSGKTGSGANVLTF.

The chain has TRBV5-1 and TRBJ2-2; TRBD1 agrees at 7 bases. The CDR3 is 14 amino acids. With V trimmed by 3 bases and J by 5 bases, 4 bases remained unmatched. The V gene's germline CDR1 is SGHRS and CDR2 YFSETQ. Written as DNA, the CDR3 is TGCGCCAGCAGCTCAAACAGGGGAACCGGGGAGCTGTTTTTT. It yields the protein CASSSNRGTGELFF.

The chain is built from TRBV6-5 and TRBJ2-2, with 9 bases lining up with TRBD2. The CDR3 is made up of 15 amino acids. Germline V gives CDR1 MNHEY, CDR2 SVGAGI. J lost 3 bases, V lost 6 bases, and 5 bases had no gene match. Here the CDR3 DNA reads TGTGCCAGCAGAGCGGCGGGGGGGCACACCGGGGAGCTGTTTTTT. As protein: CASRAAGGHTGELFF.

The rearrangement links TRBV7-9 to TRBJ1-4; TRBD1 might be the D (5 bases). The CDR3 runs 14 residues. V was shortened by 3 bases and J by 1 base, with 6 bases between the two germline ends. Germline V gene sequence: CDR1 SEHNR, CDR2 FQNEAQ (reference sequence). The CDR3 region is CASSFQGTNEKLFF. As DNA, the CDR3 is TGTGCCAGCAGCTTCCAGGGAACTAATGAAAAACTGTTTTTT.

J is TRBJ1-1 and V is TRBV30; 7 nucleotides line up with TRBD1. Germline values: CDR1 GTSNPN, CDR2 SVGIG (reference sequence). After removal of 2 bases from V and 2 bases from J, the junction contained 5 bases not matched to a gene. This CDR3 is 14 amino acids long. This CDR3 is CAWSLGQKNTEAFF. CDR3 DNA sequence: TGTGCCTGGAGTTTGGGACAGAAAAACACTGAAGCTTTCTTT.

The V gene is TRBV5-6, the J gene TRBJ1-1; D is ambiguous. Germline V CDR1 and CDR2: SGHDT, YYEEEE. The CDR3 is 14 amino acids. Trimming removed 6 bases from V and 1 base from J, with 13 bases in between. The CDR3 sequence: CASTPGGWNTEAFF. CDR3 nucleotides: TGTGCCAGCACCCCGGGAGGGTGGAACACTGAAGCTTTCTTT. The complete variable domain, with remaining parts taken from reference TRBV5-6 and TRBJ1-1, reads DAGVTQSPTHLIKTRGQQVTLRCSPKSGHDTVSWYQQALGQGPQFIFQYYEEEERQRGNFPDRFSGHQFPNYSSELNVNALLLGDSALYLCASTPGGWNTEAFFGQGTRLTVV.

The J gene is TRBJ2-7, the V gene TRBV3-1 (or the pseudogene TRBV3-2); TRBD2 matches 7 bases. This CDR3 contains 16 residues. J gave up 0 bases and V 4 bases, and 9 bases lay outside the gene matches. The germline V gene has CDR1 LGHDT and CDR2 YNNKEL (reference sequence). CDR3 nucleotides: TGTGCCAGCAGCCGAGGGGAGGGCTCCATCTCCTACGAGCAGTACTTC. It specifies CASSRGEGSISYEQYF.

This chain connects TRBV5-6 to TRBJ2-7, with 9 nucleotides matching TRBD1. CDR3 length: 16 residues. The trim removed 0 bases at V and 0 bases at J, leaving 4 bases unmatched. Germline V gives CDR1 SGHDT, CDR2 YYEEEE. The CDR3 protein is CASSLVGQGASYEQYV. CDR3 in DNA: TGTGCCAGCAGCTTGGTGGGACAGGGTGCCTCCTACGAGCAGTACGTC.

The chain joins TRBV5-5 to TRBJ1-1, with a weak D call TRBD1 (5 bases). The CDR3 extends over 13 amino acids. V lost 4 bases, J lost 7 bases, and 14 bases lay in between. The V gene's germline CDR1 is SGHKS and CDR2 YYEKEE (reference sequence). The CDR3 nucleotides read TGTGCCAGCAGCGAGGACCAGGGCCTTGAAGCTTTCTTT. This translates into CASSEDQGLEAFF.

This sequence joins TRBV5-6 and TRBJ2-7; 11 bases are a match to TRBD2. Trimming at V came to 4 bases and at J to 5 bases, leaving 5 bases not matched to a gene. The CDR3 is 14 amino acids. Germline V gene lookup returns CDR1 SGHDT and CDR2 YYEEEE. The CDR3 DNA sequence: TGTGCCAGCAGCGTTAGCGGGGGGGGGAACGAGCAGTACGTC. Translating it yields CASSVSGGGNEQYV.

This sequence joins TRBV2 and TRBJ1-2; 8 nucleotides agree with TRBD1. Per the germline V gene, CDR1 is SNHLY and CDR2 is FYNNEI. CDR3 length: 13 amino acids. The junction had 5 bases not matched to a gene; V was cut back by 5 bases and J by 6 bases. The chain's CDR3 is CASSPGQDHGYTF. In DNA form, the CDR3 reads TGTGCCAGCAGTCCGGGACAGGACCATGGCTACACCTTC.

The chain links TRBV7-2 to TRBJ2-2; possible D gene TRBD1, 6 bases. Germline V CDR1 and CDR2: SGHTA, FQGNSA. V lost 5 bases to trimming and J lost 0 bases, with 13 bases between them. The CDR3 is made up of 16 amino acids. CDR3 sequence reads: CASSPRTVSNTGELFF. The CDR3 DNA follows: TGTGCCAGCAGCCCGCGGACAGTTTCGAACACCGGGGAGCTGTTTTTT.

The V call is TRBV18, the J call TRBJ1-2; 9 nucleotides agree with TRBD1. The CDR3 runs to 15 residues. Per the germline V gene, CDR1 is KGHSH and CDR2 is LQKENI. Trimming took 1 base from V and 4 from J; bases not matched to a gene: 4. CDR3 in amino acids: CASSPQQGAVYGYTF. CDR3 bases: TGTGCCAGCTCACCACAACAGGGGGCAGTCTATGGCTACACCTTC.

This clone was seen only once. V usage is TRBV5-5 and J usage is TRBJ2-7; TRBD1 is a possible D gene (5 bases). Between the trimmed V and J ends, which lost 0 bases and 2 bases, there was a span of 9 bases. Germline V gives CDR1 SGHKS, CDR2 YYEKEE (reference sequence). The CDR3 consists of 14 residues. The CDR3 DNA reads TGTGCCAGCAGCTTGGCCTGGGGCCCCTACGAGCAGTACTTC. The encoded protein is CASSLAWGPYEQYF.

This sequence joins TRBV24-1 and TRBJ1-6; no firm D call. V was clipped by 4 bases and J by 0 bases, with 15 bases between them. CDR1 and CDR2 (germline): KGHDR, SFDVKD. The CDR3 runs 18 residues. Here the CDR3 reads CATSEYSTESSYNSPLHF. The CDR3 region has the DNA TGTGCCACCAGTGAGTACAGCACCGAGAGCTCCTATAATTCACCCCTCCACTTT.

This clone was seen a single time. The chain combines TRBV5-6 with TRBJ2-5; 11 nucleotides agree with TRBD2. This CDR3 region has 15 residues. Germline V gene data show CDR1 as SGHDT and CDR2 as YYEEEE. Trimming took 3 bases from V and 2 from J; bases not matched to a gene: 3. The chain's CDR3 is CASSSTSGEQETQYF. For the CDR3, the DNA is TGTGCCAGCAGCTCGACTAGCGGGGAGCAAGAGACCCAGTACTTC.

The CDR3 loop is CASSIGQGDYEQYF. The CDR3 DNA sequence: TGCGCCAGCAGCATCGGACAGGGGGACTACGAGCAGTACTTC. The chain uses TRBV5-1 and TRBJ2-7, with 10 positions matching TRBD1. J gave up 3 bases and V 4 bases, and 4 bases lay outside the gene matches. The germline CDR1 and CDR2 sequences are SGHRS and YFSETQ. CDR3 length: 14 residues.

The V gene is TRBV5-1, the J gene TRBJ2-3; TRBD2 matches at 9 bases. Per germline, CDR1 SGHRS and CDR2 YFSETQ. The CDR3 is made up of 16 amino acids. J was trimmed by 1 base and V by 0 bases; bases with no gene match: 3. In DNA, the CDR3 is TGCGCCAGCAGCTTGGGGACTAGCGACCGCACAGATACGCAGTATTTT. It yields the protein CASSLGTSDRTDTQYF.

This chain connects TRBV5-1 to TRBJ1-5; 7 nucleotides align to TRBD1. V trimming: 5 bases; J trimming: 7 bases; junction bases outside the gene matches: 9. This CDR3 is 14 amino acids long. Per the germline V gene, CDR1 is SGHRS and CDR2 is YFSETQ. CDR3: CASRIGGANQPQHF. CDR3 nucleotides: TGCGCCAGCAGAATAGGGGGCGCAAACCAGCCCCAGCATTTT.

This clone was found a few times. J is TRBJ1-2 and V is TRBV6-5, with 7 positions matching TRBD1. V was pared by 7 bases and J by 5 bases, with 10 bases of the junction left unmatched. The CDR3 is 14 residues long. Germline V gene data show CDR1 as MNHEY and CDR2 as SVGAGI. CDR3 nucleotides: TGTGCCAGCATCCCGCCGGGACAGACGTATGGCTACACCTTC. It codes for CASIPPGQTYGYTF.

This sequence joins TRBV4-1 and TRBJ1-2; D ambiguous. Germline V CDR1 and CDR2: MGHRA, YSYEKL. The V end lost 0 bases, the J end lost 4 bases, and 18 bases lay between the germline ends. This CDR3 comprises 17 residues. The CDR3 nucleotides read TGCGCCAGCAGCCAAGAAGCTCCGCAGGTTGATGTCTATGGCTACACCTTC. Encoded protein: CASSQEAPQVDVYGYTF.